This TCR beta chain was observed in a study of blood T cell repertoires in COVID-19. Study-wide context: PBMCs, B-cell-depleted T cells, or T cells provided the cDNA or gDNA that made up the material.

Sequenced by immunoSEQ multiplex PCR; TCRdb stores in-frame clones only, minus some. The sample consists of some 240,000 clones, 80% to 90% of them appearing once. V lost 0 bases, J lost 2 bases, and 10 bases lay in between. CDR1 is LGHDT, CDR2 YNNKEL, per germline (reference sequence). The CDR3 is 15 amino acids. This sequence was found in a man aged 45-60 years with active or convalescent COVID-19. The chain carries TRBV3-1 (or the pseudogene TRBV3-2) and TRBJ1-2; no clear D. Sequenced input: peripheral blood. The CDR3, as DNA: TGTGCCAGCAGCCAAGATGAGGGCAGCAACTATGGCTACACCTTC. Translation gives CASSQDEGSNYGYTF.